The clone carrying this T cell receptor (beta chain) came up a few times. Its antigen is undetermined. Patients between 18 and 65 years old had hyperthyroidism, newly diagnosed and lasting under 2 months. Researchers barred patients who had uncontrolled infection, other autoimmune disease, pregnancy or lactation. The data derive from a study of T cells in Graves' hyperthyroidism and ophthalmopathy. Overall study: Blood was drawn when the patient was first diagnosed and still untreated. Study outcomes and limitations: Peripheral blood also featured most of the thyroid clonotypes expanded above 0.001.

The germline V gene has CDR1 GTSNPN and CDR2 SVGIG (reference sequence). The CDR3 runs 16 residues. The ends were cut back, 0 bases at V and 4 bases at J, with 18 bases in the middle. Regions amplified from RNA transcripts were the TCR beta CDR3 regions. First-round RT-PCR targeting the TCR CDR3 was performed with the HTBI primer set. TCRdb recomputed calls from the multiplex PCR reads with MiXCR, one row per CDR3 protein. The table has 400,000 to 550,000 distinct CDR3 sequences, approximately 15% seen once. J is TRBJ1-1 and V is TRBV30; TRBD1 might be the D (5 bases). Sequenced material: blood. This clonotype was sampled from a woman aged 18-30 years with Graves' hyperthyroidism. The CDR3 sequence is CAWSVPLGGGSTEAFF. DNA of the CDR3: TGTGCCTGGAGTGTACCTCTTGGGGGAGGGAGCACTGAAGCTTTCTTT.